This T cell receptor (beta chain) was profiled in a study of CXCR3-negative and CXCR3-positive naive CD8 T cells. Study overall: TRB reads totalled about 140 million, about 1.5 +/- 0.3 million per library. Study-wide points: Cryopreservation partially decreased CXCR3 expression, and most assays used fresh PBMCs. CXCR3-expressing naive cells carried TRB CDR3s more hydrophobic than those of CXCR3-negative naive cells. The study found that naive CXCR3-negative and CXCR3-positive cells shared TRBV-TRBJ usage, while memory cells differed.

About this clonotype: No antigen is known for it.

Triplicate sorting captured a few hundred thousand cells each from every CD8+ T cell subset. CDR3 length: 14 amino acids. CDR1 is LNHDA and CDR2 is SQIVND in the germline V gene (reference sequence). Carrying UMI labels, the TRB cDNA libraries were prepared through 5' RACE. TCRdb re-called the 5' RACE reads and gives one entry per CDR3 protein, without DNA. Its clone listing holds 130,000 to 150,000 distinct CDR3 sequences. Sequencing input: naive CXCR3+ CD8+ T cells from blood. Subset indicated: CD45RO-CCR7+CD27+CD95- naive CD8+ T cells expressing CXCR3 (TNR3+). The V gene is TRBV19, the J gene TRBJ2-1; TCRdb's assignment of TRBD2 cannot be checked, as there is no DNA. The source is a human donor in good health. Some clones in this sample may be carry-over from other donors' samples. CDR3 loop: CASSAGGPGNEQFF. Full variable domain (rest looked up from reference TRBV19 and TRBJ2-1): DGGITQSPKYLFRKEGQNVTLSCEQNLNHDAMYWYRQDPGQGLRLIYYSQIVNDFQKGDIAEGYSVSREKKESFPLTVTSAQKNPTAFYLCASSAGGPGNEQFFGPGTRLTVL.